These 25 T cell receptor beta chains originate from one sample sequenced in a study of T cell responses to AZD1222 COVID-19 vaccine. TCRdb's copy holds only in-frame clones and misses some; the assay was immunoSEQ multiplex PCR. The sample holds roughly 86,000 clones, around 84% seen once. Specimen: peripheral blood, collected 28 days after the second AZD1222 dose. These receptors were taken from an adult who received the AZD1222 COVID-19 vaccine.

The table lists this clone with a few counts. The CDR3 coding sequence is TGTGCCAGCAGACTGACCGAGAACACTGAAGCTTTCTTT. Its translation: CASRLTENTEAFF. This chain links TRBV28 with TRBJ1-1; D remains ambiguous. CDR1 MDHEN and CDR2 SYDVKM come from the germline V gene. The CDR3 extends over 13 amino acids. Trimming removed 6 bases at V and 1 base at J, with 9 bases between.

The rearrangement joins TRBV4-2 to TRBJ1-5; tentative D call: TRBD1 (6 bases). Germline-derived CDR1 and CDR2 are LGHNA and YNFKEQ. The CDR3 totals 16 residues. V was trimmed by 0 bases and J by 1 base, leaving 10 bases between them. The DNA for the CDR3 is TGTGCCAGCAGCCAAGAAGGGCAGGGGAGCAATCAGCCCCAGCATTTT. Protein product: CASSQEGQGSNQPQHF.

A single count supports this clone. The rearrangement joins TRBV19 to TRBJ2-2; D perhaps matches TRBD2 (5 bases). Trimming cost V 3 bases and J 4 bases, with 12 bases left between them. CDR1 is LNHDA, CDR2 SQIVND, per germline (reference sequence). CDR3 length: 15 residues. The CDR3 reads CASSIFGILTGELFF. For the CDR3, the DNA is TGTGCCAGTAGTATTTTCGGGATTCTCACCGGGGAGCTGTTTTTT.

In its sample, this clone was seen a few times. The chain couples TRBV2 to TRBJ1-6; D not certain. Germline V gene lookup returns CDR1 SNHLY and CDR2 FYNNEI. Between the trimmed V and J ends, which lost 1 base and 10 bases, there was a span of 8 bases. The CDR3 has 13 residues. CDR3 region: CASSEEFKSPLHF. CDR3 nucleotides: TGTGCCAGCAGTGAAGAGTTCAAATCACCCCTCCACTTT.

The V and J genes are TRBV19 and TRBJ1-3; D is unresolved. Deletions cut 6 bases from V and 7 bases from J, with 13 bases between. The CDR3 consists of 13 residues. Per germline, CDR1 LNHDA and CDR2 SQIVND (reference sequence). CDR3 bases: TGTGCCAGTAGGCCCACTGGGAGGAACACCATATATTTT. This translates into CASRPTGRNTIYF.

This clone turned up a few times. The V call is TRBV7-9, the J call TRBJ2-1; 7 positions match TRBD2. Trimming removed 2 bases from V and 5 bases from J; junction bases left unmatched: 3. The CDR3 is 14 residues long. Germline CDR1 SEHNR, CDR2 FQNEAQ (reference sequence). The CDR3: CASSLQTSDNEQFF. The CDR3 coding sequence is TGTGCCAGCAGCTTACAAACTAGCGACAATGAGCAGTTCTTC.

Only one count was recorded for this clone. The gene calls are TRBV6-5 and TRBJ1-3; the D gene is possibly TRBD1 (6 bases). Trimming removed 0 bases from V and 3 bases from J, with 12 bases in between. Per the germline V gene, CDR1 is MNHEY and CDR2 is SVGAGI. The length of the CDR3 is 16 residues. Here the CDR3 reads CASSYSTGAGGNTIYF. CDR3 DNA: TGTGCCAGCAGTTACTCGACGGGGGCTGGTGGAAACACCATATATTTT.

This clone was detected only a few times. This chain joins TRBV28 and TRBJ2-1; 9 nucleotides match TRBD1. The CDR3 length is 15 residues. CDR1 and CDR2 (germline): MDHEN, SYDVKM. With V trimmed by 7 bases and J by 9 bases, 13 bases remained unmatched. CDR3 residues: CASIAPGTGMGEQFF. DNA of the CDR3: TGTGCCAGCATCGCGCCCGGGACAGGGATGGGTGAGCAGTTCTTC.

This clone was observed a few times. CDR3 coding DNA: TGTGCCAGCAGCCGGACAGGGGGAGGAAAACTGTTTTTT. Translated: CASSRTGGGKLFF. The V and J genes are TRBV3-1 (or the pseudogene TRBV3-2) and TRBJ1-4; 10 nucleotides agree with TRBD1. Unmatched junction bases numbered 3, after V lost 4 bases and J lost 10 bases. CDR3 length equals 13 residues. Germline V gene data show CDR1 as LGHDT and CDR2 as YNNKEL (reference sequence).

CDR3 in DNA: TGCGCCAGCAGCTTCGGGCAGGGGATGATCTTAGACAAAAACATTCAGTACTTC. Amino acids: CASSFGQGMILDKNIQYF. The chain joins TRBV5-1 to TRBJ2-4; D may be TRBD1 (6 bases). The CDR3 runs to 18 residues. Germline CDR1 is SGHRS and CDR2 is YFSETQ. The V end lost 2 bases, the J end lost 3 bases, and 21 bases lay between the germline ends.

This rearrangement joins TRBV10-1 to TRBJ2-4, with D tentatively TRBD1 or TRBD2 (6 bases each). The V end lost 4 bases, the J end lost 2 bases, and 18 bases lay between the germline ends. The CDR3 has 17 residues. Germline lookup yields CDR1 WNHNN and CDR2 SYGVQD (reference sequence). In nucleotides, the CDR3 is TGCGCCAGCAGTGCCAACCGGGGGCTCGGGTCCAAAAACATTCAGTACTTC. Translating gives CASSANRGLGSKNIQYF.

The chain employs TRBV29-1 and TRBJ1-1; 9 nucleotides line up with TRBD1. The CDR3 is 15 residues long. CDR1 and CDR2 (germline): SQVTM, ANQGSEA. Trimming removed 4 bases from V and 0 bases from J; junction bases left unmatched: 6. CDR3 nucleotides: TGCAGCGTTGGGGCTGGACAGGGGTTGAACACTGAAGCTTTCTTT. Its protein product is CSVGAGQGLNTEAFF.

The chain recombines TRBV5-1 with TRBJ1-4; 7 nucleotides agree with TRBD1. Germline V gene lookup returns CDR1 SGHRS and CDR2 YFSETQ. The CDR3 extends over 14 amino acids. The J segment lost 8 bases and the V segment lost 4 bases, leaving 8 bases of the junction unmatched. The CDR3 here is CASSAQGTGEKLFF. DNA for the CDR3: TGCGCCAGCAGCGCACAGGGGACTGGCGAAAAACTGTTTTTT. The variable domain in full, completed from reference TRBV5-1 and TRBJ1-4, reads KAGVTQTPRYLIKTRGQQVTLSCSPISGHRSVSWYQQTPGQGLQFLFEYFSETQRNKGNFPGRFSGRQFSNSRSEMNVSTLELGDSALYLCASSAQGTGEKLFFGSGTQLSVL.

This sequence joins TRBV30 and TRBJ2-5; D might be TRBD1 or TRBD2, each matching 5 bases. The CDR3 sequence is 13 residues long. V dropped 1 base and J dropped 4 bases, with 10 bases sitting between them. Germline CDR1 and CDR2: GTSNPN and SVGIG (reference sequence). The CDR3, as DNA: TGTGCCTGGAGTGGGGCAGGGACAGAGACCCAGTACTTC. As protein: CAWSGAGTETQYF.

This clone was observed a few times. CDR3 residues: CASSGRLSGGYYEQYF. In DNA form, the CDR3 reads TGCGCCAGCAGCGGACGACTGAGCGGGGGATACTACGAGCAGTACTTC. V and J are TRBV5-1 and TRBJ2-7, with 8 bases fitting TRBD2. Looked up from germline, CDR1 is SGHRS and CDR2 is YFSETQ. The V and J ends lost 4 bases and 3 bases, in that order; junction bases with no gene match: 12. The CDR3 is 16 amino acids. The full variable domain, its missing parts supplied by reference TRBV5-1 and TRBJ2-7, is KAGVTQTPRYLIKTRGQQVTLSCSPISGHRSVSWYQQTPGQGLQFLFEYFSETQRNKGNFPGRFSGRQFSNSRSEMNVSTLELGDSALYLCASSGRLSGGYYEQYFGPGTRLTVT.

This chain's CDR3 is CASSYRGSGANVLTF. In nucleotides, the CDR3 is TGTGCCAGCAGTTACCGGGGGTCGGGGGCCAACGTCCTGACTTTC. V is TRBV6-5 and J is TRBJ2-6; D possibly corresponds to TRBD2 (6 bases). Trimming took 2 bases from V and 4 from J, leaving 9 bases between them. The germline V gene has CDR1 MNHEY and CDR2 SVGAGI. This CDR3 has 15 amino acids.

J is TRBJ1-2 and V is TRBV14; D not resolved. The CDR3 runs 14 residues. CDR1 is SGHDN, CDR2 FVKESK, per germline. V lost 0 bases to trimming and J lost 4 bases, with 9 bases between them. The CDR3 protein is CASSQDFTGYGYTF. DNA of the CDR3: TGTGCCAGCAGCCAAGATTTCACGGGCTATGGCTACACCTTC.

This clone was detected only a few times. V and J are TRBV4-3 and TRBJ1-4, with D possibly TRBD1 on 6 matching bases. The ends were cut back, 0 bases at V and 6 bases at J, with 14 bases in the middle. The CDR3 sequence is 16 residues long. Per germline, CDR1 LGHNA and CDR2 YSLEER. The CDR3 here is CASSQEAGASDEKLFF. CDR3 DNA sequence: TGCGCCAGCAGCCAAGAAGCGGGGGCTAGCGATGAAAAACTGTTTTTT.

This clone was found a few times. V gene TRBV5-1 combines with J gene TRBJ2-3; D is possibly TRBD2 (5 bases). This CDR3 comprises 15 residues. CDR1 is SGHRS and CDR2 is YFSETQ in the germline V gene. V lost 4 bases and J lost 3, with 15 bases in between. CDR3 loop: CASSPSPGITDTQYF. CDR3 in DNA: TGCGCCAGCAGCCCTTCCCCCGGGATAACAGATACGCAGTATTTT.

This clone was found a few times. This chain links TRBV9 with TRBJ1-1; D remains unclear. This CDR3 spans 13 amino acids. Germline V CDR1 and CDR2: SGDLS, YYNGEE. V lost 2 bases, J lost 4 bases, and 9 bases lay in between. Written as DNA, the CDR3 is TGTGCCAGCAGCGTCGCTTACAGCACTGAAGCTTTCTTT. Amino acids: CASSVAYSTEAFF. Full variable domain (missing parts from reference TRBV9 and TRBJ1-1): DSGVTQTPKHLITATGQRVTLRCSPRSGDLSVYWYQQSLDQGLQFLIQYYNGEERAKGNILERFSAQQFPDLHSELNLSSLELGDSALYFCASSVAYSTEAFFGQGTRLTVV.

V and J are TRBV5-1 and TRBJ2-3; 13 nucleotides agree with TRBD2. The V gene end was trimmed by 3 bases and the J gene end by 2 bases; junction bases not matched to a gene: 3. Per the germline V gene, CDR1 is SGHRS and CDR2 is YFSETQ. The CDR3 extends over 16 amino acids. In DNA form, the CDR3 reads TGCGCCAGCAGCTCTGGACTAGCGGGGGTCACAGATACGCAGTATTTT. Residues: CASSSGLAGVTDTQYF.

This clone came up a few times. This chain uses TRBV2 with TRBJ1-2; perhaps TRBD1 as D (6 bases). The V gene's germline CDR1 is SNHLY and CDR2 FYNNEI. Trimming removed 6 bases from V and 2 bases from J, with 10 bases in between. The CDR3 has 13 residues. CDR3 region: CASSRDINYGYTF. The CDR3, as DNA: TGTGCCAGCAGCCGGGACATCAACTATGGCTACACCTTC. The full variable domain, with the rest looked up from reference TRBV2 and TRBJ1-2, is EPEVTQTPSHQVTQMGQEVILRCVPISNHLYFYWYRQILGQKVEFLVSFYNNEISEKSEIFDDQFSVERPDGSNFTLKIRSTKLEDSAMYFCASSRDINYGYTFGSGTRLTVV.

This clone was counted only a few times. The chain couples TRBV10-3 to TRBJ2-7, with a tentative D call TRBD1 (6 bases). The CDR3 covers 12 residues. In germline, CDR1 is ENHRY, CDR2 SYGVKD. V was cut by 11 bases and J by 3 bases, with 14 bases left in between. CDR3: CAHRDINYEQYF. The CDR3 DNA sequence: TGTGCCCACCGGGACATCAACTACGAGCAGTACTTC.

As DNA, the CDR3 is TGTGCCAGCAGCCCATCGATAACATCCCACGAGCAGTACTTC. Translating it yields CASSPSITSHEQYF. The V call is TRBV3-1 (or the pseudogene TRBV3-2), the J call TRBJ2-7; D call uncertain. Trimming pared 4 bases from V and 5 bases from J, leaving 15 bases between. The length of the CDR3 is 14 residues. Germline loops: CDR1 LGHDT, CDR2 YNNKEL (reference sequence).

The CDR3 sequence is CASSQGQGKNTEAFF. As DNA, the CDR3 is TGTGCCAGCAGCCAGGGACAGGGGAAGAACACTGAAGCTTTCTTT. V gene TRBV7-6 combines with J gene TRBJ1-1; 10 bases are a match to TRBD1. The CDR3 contains 15 residues. Germline CDR1 SGHVS, CDR2 FNYEAQ. V lost 5 bases to trimming and J lost 1 base; unmatched junction nucleotides: 4.